Listed here are 28 T cell receptor beta chains from one sample, sequenced in a study of beta chain features in type 1 diabetes. Study-wide results and limits: All four CD4+ subsets of Type 1 diabetes patients contained TCRB CDR3s that were moderately but significantly shorter.

No antigen is known for these receptors. The authors reverse transcribed all of the isolated RNA, so sequencing captured expressed TCRB transcripts. Sequencing was performed with immunoSEQ multiplex PCR; in TCRdb, only in-frame clones are kept and a portion is missing. The sample includes hundreds of thousands of clones, 11% to 15% of them seen just once. Sequencing used naive CD4+ T cells from blood. These receptors originate from a young man with type 1 diabetes.

This clone was observed a handful of times. V usage is TRBV18 and J usage is TRBJ2-5; tentative D call: TRBD1 (6 bases). V lost 3 bases, J lost 5 bases, and 13 bases lay in between. This CDR3 is built from 14 residues. From germline, CDR1 is KGHSH and CDR2 LQKENI. The CDR3 sequence: CASSPYRVTETQYF. CDR3 coding DNA: TGTGCCAGCTCACCGTACAGGGTAACGGAGACCCAGTACTTC.

The chain recombines TRBV15 with TRBJ2-2; TRBD2 aligns across 13 bases. CDR3 length: 16 amino acids. Per germline, CDR1 LNHNV and CDR2 YYDKDF (reference sequence). V was pared by 3 bases and J by 4 bases, with 2 bases of the junction left unmatched. The CDR3 coding sequence is TGTGCCACCAGCAGGACTAGCGGGGGGCTCACCGGGGAGCTGTTTTTT. It is translated as CATSRTSGGLTGELFF.

V gene TRBV4-2 combines with J gene TRBJ1-2, with D maybe TRBD1 (5 bases). The CDR3 is 17 amino acids. Germline values: CDR1 LGHNA, CDR2 YNFKEQ. Trimming took 0 bases from V and 4 from J, leaving 18 bases between them. For the CDR3, the DNA is TGTGCCAGCAGCCAAGATCAAGGGGCGGGTTACATCTATGGCTACACCTTC. Translation gives CASSQDQGAGYIYGYTF.

The V gene is TRBV5-6, the J gene TRBJ1-1; D is perhaps TRBD1 (5 bases). The CDR3 length is 15 residues. Germline CDR1 and CDR2: SGHDT and YYEEEE. V lost 1 base and J lost 1, with 11 bases in between. The CDR3 sequence: CASSLPGPGNTEAFF. The CDR3, as DNA: TGTGCCAGCAGCTTGCCGGGACCAGGGAACACTGAAGCTTTCTTT.

The V and J genes are TRBV4-2 and TRBJ2-7; TRBD2 aligns across 13 bases. The CDR3 spans 17 residues. Germline V gene sequence: CDR1 LGHNA, CDR2 YNFKEQ. Trimming cost V 1 base and J 3 bases; bases outside gene matches: 6. The CDR3 reads CASSQVRGLAGSYEQYF. CDR3 nucleotides: TGTGCCAGCAGCCAAGTCCGGGGACTAGCGGGAAGCTACGAGCAGTACTTC.

Note on this clone: The sample contains more than one DNA sequence encoding this CDR3. The chain uses TRBV5-1 and TRBJ2-1, with unresolved D. Germline CDR1 reads SGHRS; CDR2 reads YFSETQ. The CDR3 spans 11 residues. The germline V and J ends were trimmed by 0 bases and 10 bases, with 5 bases remaining between them. In DNA, the CDR3 is TGCGCCAGCAGCTTGGTAGGGGAGCAGTTCTTC. Protein product: CASSLVGEQFF.

The sample holds a few counts of this clone. The chain combines TRBV9 with TRBJ2-1; tentative D call: TRBD1 (5 bases). The CDR3 covers 13 residues. The V gene's germline CDR1 is SGDLS and CDR2 YYNGEE. Trimming cost V 1 base and J 7 bases, with 9 bases left between them. The CDR3 sequence is CASSVQGLNEQFF. Written as DNA, the CDR3 is TGTGCCAGCAGCGTACAGGGTTTGAATGAGCAGTTCTTC. Complete variable domain (other parts from reference TRBV9 and TRBJ2-1): DSGVTQTPKHLITATGQRVTLRCSPRSGDLSVYWYQQSLDQGLQFLIQYYNGEERAKGNILERFSAQQFPDLHSELNLSSLELGDSALYFCASSVQGLNEQFFGPGTRLTVL.

This clone turned up a few times. The V and J genes are TRBV29-1 and TRBJ2-1; TRBD1 agrees at 8 bases. Germline values: CDR1 SQVTM, CDR2 ANQGSEA. The CDR3 loop spans 15 amino acids. V trimming: 6 bases; J trimming: 8 bases; junction bases outside the gene matches: 15. This CDR3 is CSVPRQGQGSDEQFF. The DNA for the CDR3 is TGCAGCGTCCCCCGGCAAGGACAGGGCTCGGATGAGCAGTTCTTC.

This clone was observed a few times. The rearrangement joins TRBV2 to TRBJ2-1; TRBD2 matches at 10 bases. The CDR3 spans 14 residues. Germline loops: CDR1 SNHLY, CDR2 FYNNEI. The V gene end was trimmed by 6 bases and the J gene end by 4 bases; junction bases not matched to a gene: 3. The CDR3 loop is CASSRTSGYNEQFF. As DNA, the CDR3 is TGTGCCAGCAGCAGGACTAGCGGTTACAATGAGCAGTTCTTC.

This clone has a handful of counts. The J gene is TRBJ1-1, the V gene TRBV15; perhaps TRBD1 as D (5 bases). CDR1 is LNHNV and CDR2 is YYDKDF in the germline V gene (reference sequence). The CDR3 covers 12 residues. The V and J ends lost 9 bases and 2 bases respectively, with 10 bases between them. The CDR3 nucleotides read TGTGCCACTGGGGCAGTCAACACTGAAGCTTTCTTT. The encoded protein is CATGAVNTEAFF.

This rearrangement joins TRBV2 to TRBJ2-3; the D is unclear. CDR3 length: 11 residues. Germline assignment: CDR1 SNHLY and CDR2 FYNNEI. The V end was cut by 4 bases, the J end by 4 bases, with 3 bases between. The CDR3 region has the DNA TGTGCCAGCAGTGTTCCAGATACGCAGTATTTT. This translates into CASSVPDTQYF.

V and J are TRBV7-2 and TRBJ2-7; 10 bases match TRBD1. Germline values: CDR1 SGHTA, CDR2 FQGNSA. This CDR3 is built from 15 residues. V gave up 3 bases and J gave up 3 bases; unmatched junction bases: 5. CDR3 amino acids: CASSLDRGAIYEQYF. The CDR3 DNA reads as TGTGCCAGCAGCTTGGACAGGGGGGCTATCTACGAGCAGTACTTC.

This clone turned up a few times. The chain joins TRBV4-1 to TRBJ2-1; 8 bases fit TRBD2. This CDR3 is 20 amino acids long. Germline lookup yields CDR1 MGHRA and CDR2 YSYEKL. V lost 0 bases and J lost 0; bases outside the gene matches: 13. CDR3: CASSQDLETSDPSSYNEQFF. The CDR3 DNA reads as TGCGCCAGCAGCCAAGATCTGGAGACTAGCGACCCGAGCTCCTACAATGAGCAGTTCTTC.

The chain links TRBV7-3 to TRBJ2-3, with D perhaps matching TRBD1 or TRBD2 (5 bases each). V was pared by 4 bases and J by 6 bases, with 17 bases between. There are 15 residues in the CDR3. In germline, CDR1 is SGHTA, CDR2 FQGTGA. CDR3 DNA: TGTGCCAGCAGCTCCATGGGGACGACTGTCGATACGCAGTATTTT. This encodes CASSSMGTTVDTQYF.

This clone appeared a few times. This rearrangement joins TRBV25-1 to TRBJ2-2; 9 bases are shared with TRBD1. Unmatched junction bases numbered 4, after V lost 8 bases and J lost 6 bases. CDR3 length: 13 residues. Germline CDR1 is MGHDK and CDR2 is SYGVNS. Here the CDR3 DNA reads TGTGCCAGCCGGGACAGGGTGTCCGGGGAGCTGTTTTTT. Protein sequence: CASRDRVSGELFF.

This chain links TRBV18 with TRBJ1-6; D is undetermined. This CDR3 has 14 amino acids. Trimming left V 2 bases short and J 8 bases short, with 10 bases between. CDR1 and CDR2 from the germline V gene are KGHSH and LQKENI. Here the CDR3 reads CASSPNGGDSPLHF. The CDR3 nucleotides are TGTGCCAGCTCACCAAACGGTGGGGATTCACCCCTCCACTTT.

The J gene is TRBJ2-1, the V gene TRBV10-1, with D hard to call. The CDR3 covers 16 residues. V was trimmed by 4 bases and J by 4 bases, leaving 17 bases between them. Germline V lookup: CDR1 WNHNN, CDR2 SYGVQD (reference sequence). The CDR3 here is CASSGYSSELYNEQFF. The CDR3 bases are TGCGCCAGCAGTGGGTACTCCAGCGAATTGTACAATGAGCAGTTCTTC.

This clone was seen more than once but under ten times. This chain connects TRBV28 to TRBJ2-5, with 7 bases identical to TRBD2. The V and J ends lost 5 bases and 2 bases, in that order; junction bases with no gene match: 2. Germline V gene sequence: CDR1 MDHEN, CDR2 SYDVKM. The CDR3 has 13 amino acids. CDR3 sequence: CASSSGDQETQYF. CDR3 bases: TGTGCCAGCAGTAGCGGGGATCAAGAGACCCAGTACTTC.

This clone was picked up a small number of times. The V and J genes are TRBV5-6 and TRBJ1-2; 8 bases are shared with TRBD1. There are 14 residues in the CDR3. CDR1 and CDR2 from the germline V gene are SGHDT and YYEEEE. The V gene end was trimmed by 6 bases and the J gene end by 3 bases; junction bases not matched to a gene: 7. The CDR3 DNA is TGTGCCAGCACTCGGACAGGGAGTGACTATGGCTACACCTTC. Its translation is CASTRTGSDYGYTF.

The table lists this clone with a few counts. V usage is TRBV6-5 and J usage is TRBJ2-3; D call uncertain. Trimming took 4 bases from V and 4 from J, leaving 12 bases between them. The V gene's germline CDR1 is MNHEY and CDR2 SVGAGI. There are 14 residues in the CDR3. Here the CDR3 reads CASSFLTGSDTQYF. CDR3 nucleotide sequence: TGTGCCAGCAGTTTTTTGACGGGCTCAGATACGCAGTATTTT.

This clone was detected a few times. The chain uses TRBV28 and TRBJ2-6; possibly TRBD2 for D (5 bases). There are 14 residues in the CDR3. V lost 9 bases and J lost 9, with 18 bases in between. Germline V lookup: CDR1 MDHEN, CDR2 SYDVKM. CDR3 in amino acids: CASSFFMGSNVLTF. The CDR3 bases are TGTGCCAGTTCTTTTTTCATGGGGAGCAACGTCCTGACTTTC.

This clone was seen only a few times. This rearrangement joins TRBV30 to TRBJ1-2; D remains unclear. This CDR3 spans 13 amino acids. Trimming took off 1 base at V and 8 bases at J, with 14 bases between the two ends. Germline V lookup: CDR1 GTSNPN, CDR2 SVGIG (reference sequence). CDR3 sequence: CAWSDGISNGYTF. The DNA of the CDR3 is TGTGCCTGGAGTGATGGTATCAGTAACGGCTACACCTTC.

This clone was counted a few times. This chain's CDR3 is CAWSPGRAAIQYF. CDR3 bases: TGTGCCTGGAGCCCCGGGAGGGCGGCCATTCAGTACTTC. V is TRBV30 and J is TRBJ2-4, with 8 bases that match TRBD2. Germline trimming cut 3 bases from V and 9 bases from J; bases unmatched to any gene: 7. CDR1 and CDR2 (germline): GTSNPN, SVGIG (reference sequence). CDR3 length equals 13 residues.

This clone was seen only a few times. The gene calls are TRBV19 and TRBJ2-7; 7 positions match TRBD2. The germline CDR1 and CDR2 sequences are LNHDA and SQIVND (reference sequence). V lost 6 bases, J lost 1 base, and 6 bases stayed unmatched. There are 14 residues in the CDR3. The CDR3 DNA reads TGTGCCAGTAGCTCGCGGGGGAGATCCTACGAGCAGTACTTC. Translating gives CASSSRGRSYEQYF.

The sample holds a few counts of this clone. V usage is TRBV25-1 and J usage is TRBJ1-2, with 7 bases that match TRBD1. V shed 9 bases and J 4 bases; nucleotides not matched to a gene: 14. This CDR3 has 15 amino acids. The germline gives CDR1 MGHDK, CDR2 SYGVNS. The CDR3 protein is CARRGTVAHSYGYTF. DNA of the CDR3: TGTGCCAGACGCGGGACAGTGGCCCATAGCTATGGCTACACCTTC.

The chain couples TRBV4-3 to TRBJ1-1; 7 positions agree with TRBD1. Trimming cost V 0 bases and J 5 bases; bases outside gene matches: 6. The CDR3 runs to 15 residues. The germline gives CDR1 LGHNA, CDR2 YSLEER. Written as DNA, the CDR3 is TGCGCCAGCAGCCAAGAAGACAGGGCTGTGACTGAAGCTTTCTTT. This sequence encodes CASSQEDRAVTEAFF.

The chain uses TRBV18 and TRBJ2-7; 7 positions match TRBD1. Germline lookup yields CDR1 KGHSH and CDR2 LQKENI. J lost 3 bases, V lost 4 bases, and 9 bases had no gene match. The CDR3 is 15 residues long. CDR3 in amino acids: CASSLTGDLSYEQYF. CDR3 DNA sequence: TGTGCCAGCTCACTCACAGGGGATCTAAGCTACGAGCAGTACTTC.

The sample holds a few counts of this clone. The V and J genes are TRBV7-9 and TRBJ2-7; 10 bases match TRBD1. This CDR3 is built from 17 residues. Germline-derived CDR1 and CDR2 are SEHNR and FQNEAQ (reference sequence). Trimming removed 2 bases from V and 2 bases from J; junction bases left unmatched: 9. CDR3 DNA sequence: TGTGCCAGCAGCTTATCGGGACAGGGGAAGGGAACCTACGAGCAGTACTTC. This sequence encodes CASSLSGQGKGTYEQYF.